These T cell receptor beta chains were read from a single sample in a study of blood T cell repertoires in COVID-19. Assay: immunoSEQ multiplex PCR; the TCRdb copy retains only in-frame clones and omits some. The repertoire consists of approximately 50,000 clones, with about 85% occurring once and the leading ten covering roughly 10%. Sequencing was performed on peripheral blood. The receptors stem from a human donor in a cohort sampled during active COVID-19. Both conserved end residues are part of each CDR3. The D gene is left open where the match is weak. Rows give clone size only sometimes, using once, few, many, or a class for an expanded clone.

clone_size d_call j_call v_call cdr3_length cdr3_aa cdr3_nt
- TRBD1 TRBJ2-1 TRBV28 16 CASSLTDRDPSDEQFF TGTGCCAGCAGTTTAACGGACAGGGACCCTAGCGATGAGCAGTTCTTC
few TRBD2 TRBJ2-3 TRBV2 15 CASRLERGSTDTQYF TGTGCCAGCCGGTTGGAGCGGGGAAGCACAGATACGCAGTATTTT
- TRBD2 TRBJ2-3 TRBV7-9 16 CASRRSSGSGADTQYF TGTGCCAGCAGACGCTCTAGCGGGAGTGGAGCAGATACGCAGTATTTT
- - TRBJ1-1 TRBV19 14 CASSPTGMNTEAFF TGTGCCAGTAGCCCGACAGGCATGAACACTGAAGCTTTCTTT
- TRBD1 TRBJ1-1 TRBV28 13 CASSSYSGTGAFF TGTGCCAGCAGTTCATACTCCGGGACAGGGGCTTTCTTT
once TRBD1 TRBJ1-2 TRBV5-4 14 CASSGDRGLYGYTF TGTGCCAGCAGCGGGGACAGGGGGCTCTATGGCTACACCTTC
- - TRBJ2-3 TRBV19 16 CASSIVAGSGDYTQYF TGTGCCAGTAGTATAGTTGCGGGGTCCGGGGATTATACGCAGTATTTT
- TRBD2 TRBJ2-7 TRBV9 16 CASSDPKRGPSYEQYF TGTGCCAGCAGCGACCCCAAGCGGGGGCCCTCCTACGAGCAGTACTTC
- - TRBJ1-1 TRBV21-1 16 CASSKDPGGLDTEAFF TGTGCCAGCAGCAAAGACCCAGGGGGGTTGGACACTGAAGCTTTCTTT
- TRBD2 TRBJ2-5 TRBV7-9 19 CASSVSFGTSGSYRETQYF TGTGCCAGCAGCGTTAGCTTCGGGACTAGCGGGAGTTATAGGGAGACCCAGTACTTC
- - TRBJ2-7 TRBV11-1 15 CASSSTDSPRYEQYF TGTGCCAGCAGCTCCACTGACAGCCCCCGCTACGAGCAGTACTTC
- TRBD1 TRBJ1-2 TRBV2 14 CASLNRGRVLGYTF TGTGCCAGCCTAAACAGGGGGCGCGTTCTGGGCTACACCTTC
- - TRBJ1-2 TRBV29-1 13 CSVDRGWLYGYTF TGCAGCGTTGACAGGGGATGGCTTTATGGCTACACCTTC
- TRBD1 TRBJ2-2 TRBV19 15 CASRRTGRNTGELFF TGTGCCAGTAGACGGACAGGGAGGAACACCGGGGAGCTGTTTTTT
- - TRBJ2-3 TRBV29-1 10 CMADTDTQYF TGCATGGCGGACACAGATACGCAGTATTTT
- TRBD1 TRBJ2-1 TRBV13 15 CASSPNRDRGNEQFF TGTGCCAGCAGCCCCAACCGGGACAGGGGGAATGAGCAGTTCTTC
- - TRBJ2-7 TRBV7-9 16 CASSSTPGLDSYEQYF TGTGCCAGCAGCTCAACCCCGGGACTGGACTCCTACGAGCAGTACTTC
- - TRBJ2-2 TRBV18 16 CASSPNQGRNTGELFF TGTGCCAGCTCACCAAATCAGGGGCGTAACACCGGGGAGCTGTTTTTT
- - TRBJ1-1 TRBV6-5 14 CASSYGASKTEAFF TGTGCCAGCAGTTACGGGGCGTCGAAAACTGAAGCTTTCTTT
once TRBD2 TRBJ2-5 TRBV7-8 14 CASSLEGGPETQYF TGTGCCAGCAGCTTAGAGGGAGGGCCTGAGACCCAGTACTTC
- - TRBJ2-3 TRBV7-6 16 CASSPTGGVGTDTQYF TGTGCCAGCAGCCCCACCGGAGGGGTAGGCACAGATACGCAGTATTTT
few - TRBJ2-7 TRBV9 12 CASSATSHEQYF TGTGCCAGCAGCGCGACTAGTCACGAGCAGTACTTC
- TRBD1 TRBJ2-1 TRBV5-8 16 CASSFGTGRPYNEQFF TGTGCCAGCAGCTTTGGGACAGGGAGGCCCTACAATGAGCAGTTCTTC
- TRBD2 TRBJ2-1 TRBV19 16 CASSGLAPISYNEQFF TGTGCCAGTAGCGGACTAGCCCCTATCTCCTACAATGAGCAGTTCTTC
- TRBD1 TRBJ2-7 TRBV7-7 16 CASSLDGQGAPYEQYF TGTGCCAGCAGCTTAGATGGACAGGGGGCCCCCTACGAGCAGTACTTC
few - TRBJ1-1 TRBV5-8 14 CASSLVQGGTEAFF TGTGCCAGCAGCTTGGTCCAGGGAGGCACTGAAGCTTTCTTT
- TRBD2 TRBJ2-1 TRBV5-4 15 CASSPRELAGYEQFF TGTGCCAGCAGCCCCCGCGAACTAGCGGGATATGAGCAGTTCTTC
- - TRBJ2-1 TRBV28 13 CASSLTGYNEQFF TGTGCCAGCAGTTTGACGGGCTACAATGAGCAGTTCTTC
once TRBD1 TRBJ1-3 TRBV7-2 16 CASSLVGGNTGNTIYF TGTGCCAGCAGCTTAGTAGGGGGCAACACTGGAAACACCATATATTTT
- TRBD1 TRBJ1-1 TRBV5-6 14 CASSLGRGLTEAFF TGTGCCAGCAGCTTGGGCAGGGGGCTCACTGAAGCTTTCTTT
- - TRBJ2-3 TRBV3-1/TRBV3-2 17 CASSQVAGLEGTDTQYF TGTGCCAGCAGCCAGGTGGCGGGCCTAGAGGGCACAGATACGCAGTATTTT
- TRBD1 TRBJ1-4 TRBV2 17 CASSFTTGTGFNEKLFF TGTGCCAGCAGTTTTACCACCGGGACAGGCTTTAATGAAAAACTGTTTTTT
- - TRBJ2-5 TRBV24-1 15 CATSDFKQHQETQYF TGTGCCACCAGTGATTTTAAACAGCACCAAGAGACCCAGTACTTC
- - TRBJ2-7 TRBV7-2 15 CASSPGLLSSYEQYF TGTGCCAGCAGCCCGGGACTCTTGAGCTCCTACGAGCAGTACTTC
- TRBD2 TRBJ2-2 TRBV9 17 CASSVGGSGSLSGELFF TGTGCCAGCAGCGTAGGAGGTAGCGGGAGTCTGTCCGGGGAGCTGTTTTTT
- - TRBJ2-1 TRBV9 14 CASSVVGTTSEQFF TGTGCCAGCAGCGTAGTTGGGACAACCAGTGAGCAGTTCTTC
- - TRBJ1-5 TRBV4-1 14 CASSQDTRGQPQHF TGCGCCAGCAGCCAAGATACAAGGGGCCAGCCCCAGCATTTT
- TRBD1 TRBJ2-2 TRBV9 14 CASSEGQGTGELFF TGTGCCAGCAGTGAAGGACAGGGCACCGGGGAGCTGTTTTTT
- TRBD2 TRBJ2-1 TRBV9 15 CASSVAAGGYNEQFF TGTGCCAGCAGCGTAGCGGCGGGAGGCTACAATGAGCAGTTCTTC
- TRBD1 TRBJ1-2 TRBV4-3 14 CASNEDRAREGYTF TGCGCCAGCAACGAGGACAGGGCCCGAGAGGGCTACACCTTC
- TRBD2 TRBJ2-7 TRBV5-1 18 CASSPNARTSGTLVEQYF TGCGCCAGCAGCCCAAATGCCCGGACTAGCGGGACCTTAGTGGAGCAGTACTTC
- TRBD2 TRBJ2-2 TRBV19 14 CASSNAGETGELFF TGTGCCAGTAGTAATGCGGGAGAGACCGGGGAGCTGTTTTTT
- TRBD2 TRBJ2-7 TRBV7-3 16 CASSPHSSGSSYEQYF TGTGCCAGCAGCCCTCACTCTAGCGGGAGTTCCTACGAGCAGTACTTC
- - TRBJ1-1 TRBV28 17 CASSLLPGGRVGTEAFF TGTGCCAGCAGTTTACTCCCGGGTGGCAGGGTCGGCACTGAAGCTTTCTTT
- - TRBJ2-3 TRBV5-4 15 CASSLGTARADTQYF TGTGCCAGCAGCTTGGGGACTGCACGGGCAGATACGCAGTATTTT
- TRBD1 TRBJ2-3 TRBV14 16 CASSHDRDRVIDTQYF TGTGCCAGCAGCCATGACCGGGACAGGGTGATAGATACGCAGTATTTT
- TRBD2 TRBJ2-5 TRBV24-1 15 CATSDSQSSGETQYF TGTGCCACCAGTGACAGCCAATCTAGCGGGGAGACCCAGTACTTC
- - TRBJ1-1 TRBV2 13 CASRDRGLGEAFF TGTGCCAGCAGGGACCGGGGGTTAGGTGAAGCTTTCTTT
- TRBD1 TRBJ1-4 TRBV6-5 14 CASSSGTDGEKLFF TGTGCCAGCAGTTCCGGGACAGATGGAGAAAAACTGTTTTTT
few TRBD1 TRBJ1-2 TRBV12-3/TRBV12-4 12 CASSGDSYGYTF TGTGCCAGCAGTGGGGACAGCTATGGCTACACCTTC
once - TRBJ2-7 TRBV7-2 15 CASSLDSGFGYEQYF TGTGCCAGCAGCCTCGATAGCGGATTTGGCTACGAGCAGTACTTC
- TRBD2 TRBJ2-3 TRBV2 17 CASSELAGGPRADTQYF TGTGCCAGCAGTGAGTTAGCGGGAGGGCCAAGGGCAGATACGCAGTATTTT
- - TRBJ1-4 TRBV20-1 13 CSASRQKNEKLFF TGCAGTGCTAGTCGACAGAAAAATGAAAAACTGTTTTTT
once TRBD2 TRBJ2-7 TRBV15 14 CATSRGAGAYEQYF TGTGCCACCAGCAGAGGGGCGGGGGCCTACGAGCAGTACTTC